This passage covers 25 T cell receptor beta chains from one sample sequenced in a study of blood T cells in healthy people across ages. For the second PCR, which ran for roughly 7 to 11 cycles, a sample-barcoded 5' primer and a J-beta primer mix were used. TCRdb re-called the 5' RACE reads through MiXCR, storing one row per CDR3 protein. The repertoire holds under 950,000 distinct CDR3 sequences, about 24% seen once, with 22% in the top ten. The sample comprised blood. The receptors stem from a man in his 70s in good health.

This clonotype was found a few times. The rearrangement links TRBV5-1 to TRBJ2-7; unclear D gene. This CDR3 spans 13 amino acids. V was trimmed by 5 bases and J by 5 bases, leaving 14 bases between them. The germline V gene has CDR1 SGHRS and CDR2 YFSETQ. For the CDR3, the DNA is TGCGCCAGCAGGTCTACCTCCTGGGACGAGCAGTACTTC. Encoded protein: CASRSTSWDEQYF.

This clonotype has just a few counts. The chain links TRBV9 to TRBJ2-6; D is undetermined. The germline V gene has CDR1 SGDLS and CDR2 YYNGEE. V lost 0 bases, J lost 1 base, and 11 bases lay in between. The CDR3 runs 17 residues. The chain's CDR3 is CASSVAPLLSGANVLTF. Here the CDR3 DNA reads TGTGCCAGCAGCGTAGCTCCTCTATTATCTGGGGCCAACGTCCTGACTTTC.

This rearrangement joins TRBV5-1 to TRBJ2-1; 12 bases are a match to TRBD1. The CDR3 contains 15 residues. With V trimmed by 4 bases and J by 8 bases, 7 bases remained unmatched. Germline V lookup: CDR1 SGHRS, CDR2 YFSETQ. The CDR3 region has the DNA TGCGCCAGCAGCGTGGGACAGGGGGCGCATCATGAGCAGTTCTTC. This codes for CASSVGQGAHHEQFF.

This clonotype was seen only a few times. The rearrangement joins TRBV4-3 to TRBJ2-1; D not resolved. Germline V CDR1 and CDR2: LGHNA, YSLEER. Trimming took 2 bases from V and 0 from J, leaving 14 bases between them. This CDR3 has 17 residues. For the CDR3, the DNA is TGCGCCAGCAGCCAACTGTACACTCCAGCCTCCTACAATGAGCAGTTCTTC. Its protein is CASSQLYTPASYNEQFF.

This clonotype was observed a handful of times. The chain joins TRBV6-2 or TRBV6-3 to TRBJ2-2; 9 bases line up with TRBD1. Germline V gives CDR1 MNHEY, CDR2 SVGEGT. Trimming cost V 5 bases and J 4 bases; bases outside gene matches: 8. This CDR3 contains 16 residues. The CDR3 is CASSRLVTGGTGELFF. In DNA, the CDR3 is TGTGCCAGCAGTCGACTTGTGACAGGGGGCACCGGGGAGCTGTTTTTT.

This chain links TRBV18 with TRBJ2-3; either TRBD1 or TRBD2 may supply D (5 bases each). CDR3 length: 15 amino acids. CDR1 and CDR2 (germline): KGHSH, LQKENI. Trimming pared 3 bases from V and 2 bases from J, leaving 12 bases between. The CDR3 region is CASSPAGTYTDTQYF. DNA for the CDR3: TGTGCCAGCTCACCGGCAGGGACCTACACAGATACGCAGTATTTT.

This clonotype has a handful of counts. V gene TRBV4-1 combines with J gene TRBJ1-6, with D hard to call. Trimming left V 0 bases short and J 0 bases short, with 9 bases between. Germline V CDR1 and CDR2: MGHRA, YSYEKL. This CDR3 spans 17 amino acids. In nucleotides, the CDR3 is TGCGCCAGCAGCCAAGAGTTTCGGAGCTCCTATAATTCACCCCTCCACTTT. Protein: CASSQEFRSSYNSPLHF.

Of note for this clonotype: No conserved phenylalanine or tryptophan is present at the end of the CDR3, so a read error is the likely explanation. The genes are TRBV2 and TRBJ2-7, with D possibly being TRBD2 (5 bases). The CDR3 covers 17 residues. Germline CDR1 reads SNHLY; CDR2 reads FYNNEI. V was clipped by 3 bases and J by 0 bases, with 18 bases between them. Here the CDR3 DNA reads TGTGCCAGCAGTGAGTTAGGAAGCGGTTTCAGCTCCTACGAGCAGTACCTC. Its translation: CASSELGSGFSSYEQYL.

The sample holds many counts of this clonotype. The chain combines TRBV5-1 with TRBJ2-1; D is uncertain. Deletions cut 0 bases from V and 5 bases from J, with 6 bases between. Germline CDR1 is SGHRS and CDR2 is YFSETQ. The CDR3 length is 13 residues. The CDR3 bases are TGCGCCAGCAGCTTGGCGATAGACAATGAGCAGTTCTTC. Its protein product is CASSLAIDNEQFF.

The gene calls are TRBV5-1 and TRBJ1-2, with TRBD1 as a possible D gene (6 bases). V dropped 2 bases and J dropped 6 bases, with 14 bases sitting between them. The CDR3 sequence is 14 residues long. Per germline, CDR1 SGHRS and CDR2 YFSETQ. The CDR3 DNA reads as TGCGCCAGCAGCTTAAATTCCGGGACAAATGGCTACACCTTC. Residues: CASSLNSGTNGYTF.

CDR3 in amino acids: CASSPLVDSTDTQYF. For the CDR3, the DNA is TGCGCCAGCAGCCCCTTAGTAGATAGCACAGATACGCAGTATTTT. The chain carries TRBV4-1 and TRBJ2-3, with D uncertain. V lost 4 bases to trimming and J lost 0 bases, with 11 bases between them. Germline CDR1 and CDR2: MGHRA and YSYEKL. This CDR3 has 15 amino acids.

This chain links TRBV14 with TRBJ2-1; possible D gene TRBD2, 6 bases. V lost 5 bases to trimming and J lost 2 bases, with 13 bases between them. Per the germline V gene, CDR1 is SGHDN and CDR2 is FVKESK. This CDR3 has 15 residues. CDR3 DNA: TGTGCCAGCAGCTCTCTAGCGACCACCTACAATGAGCAGTTCTTC. It encodes CASSSLATTYNEQFF.

This clonotype has a handful of counts. The chain combines TRBV20-1 with TRBJ1-2, with 10 nucleotides matching TRBD1. Germline V gives CDR1 DFQATT, CDR2 SNEGSKA (reference sequence). The CDR3 spans 15 residues. J gave up 6 bases and V 0 bases, and 7 bases lay outside the gene matches. The chain's CDR3 is CSARDYGQGENGYTF. As DNA, the CDR3 is TGCAGTGCTAGAGATTACGGACAGGGGGAGAATGGCTACACCTTC.

This clonotype was seen only once. A read error may account for a junction end that differs from germline. The chain combines TRBV20-1 with TRBJ1-2; D not certain. In germline, CDR1 is DFQATT, CDR2 SNEGSKA (reference sequence). CDR3 length equals 12 residues. CDR3 DNA sequence: TGTAGTGCTTTGTCAGCTAACTATGGCTACACCTTC. It encodes CSALSANYGYTF.

A word on this clonotype: This may come from a read error, since a much larger clone is one base off. V usage is TRBV12-3 or TRBV12-4 and J usage is TRBJ2-3; no reliable D call. The CDR3 is 14 residues long. Between the trimmed V and J ends, which lost 6 bases and 5 bases, there was a span of 15 bases. The CDR3 region is CASRGILREDTQYF. DNA of the CDR3: TGTGCCAGCAGGGGGATCCTCCGAGAAGATACGCAGTATTTT.

On this clonotype itself: One junction end does not reproduce the germline sequence, and a read error may be involved. Here the CDR3 reads CAGSYDQIPQYF. In DNA, the CDR3 is TGCGCCGGCAGCTACGACCAGATACCGCAGTATTTT. This rearrangement joins TRBV5-1 to TRBJ2-3; no reliable D call. CDR1 SGHRS and CDR2 YFSETQ come from the germline V gene. The CDR3 totals 12 residues.

This clonotype was picked up many times. The chain combines TRBV10-3 with TRBJ2-5; TRBD2 aligns across 7 bases. Near its end, the DNA agrees better with TRBJ2-7, so the J call may be wrong. The CDR3 runs to 14 residues. The germline gives CDR1 ENHRY, CDR2 SYGVKD. For the CDR3, the DNA is TGTGCCATCAGCGAGCTAGCGGCGAAATCCGAGCAGTACTTC. Amino acids: CAISELAAKSEQYF.

The chain combines TRBV11-2 with TRBJ1-1; D not certain. Germline CDR1 SGHAT, CDR2 FQNNGV. V lost 4 bases and J lost 0, with 9 bases in between. The CDR3 consists of 14 residues. CDR3: CASSSPPLNTEAFF. DNA of the CDR3: TGTGCCAGCAGCTCCCCTCCCCTGAACACTGAAGCTTTCTTT.

V and J are TRBV29-1 and TRBJ2-3; 7 bases agree with TRBD1. This CDR3 is 15 amino acids long. With 1 base clipped from V and 5 bases from J, the junction kept 9 bases outside the gene matches. Germline values: CDR1 SQVTM, CDR2 ANQGSEA. CDR3 amino acids: CSVEVKGGAGDTQYF. The CDR3 DNA follows: TGCAGCGTTGAAGTGAAAGGGGGCGCGGGAGATACGCAGTATTTT.

This clonotype showed up many times. One end of the junction varies from germline; a read error may be responsible. The chain combines TRBV7-9 with TRBJ2-5; TRBD1 aligns across 7 bases. The CDR3 is 15 amino acids. Germline V gene data show CDR1 as SEHNR and CDR2 as FQNEAQ (reference sequence). DNA of the CDR3: TGTGCCAGCACCTTAGGGGGCCGGATGGGTATCCAGCAGTACTTC. It codes for CASTLGGRMGIQQYF.

This clonotype appeared a single time. The chain uses TRBV27 and TRBJ1-4; D not resolved. The length of the CDR3 is 14 residues. The V end was cut by 6 bases, the J end by 5 bases, with 13 bases between. CDR1 is MNHEY and CDR2 is SMNVEV in the germline V gene (reference sequence). The CDR3, as DNA: TGTGCCAGCAGGGAATTCGGGCCGAATGAAAAACTGTTTTTT. Translating it yields CASREFGPNEKLFF.

The chain joins TRBV2 to TRBJ1-1; no reliable D call. The CDR3 spans 13 residues. Germline V gene data show CDR1 as SNHLY and CDR2 as FYNNEI. V shed 8 bases and J shed 3 bases, with 13 bases lying between them. The CDR3 spells CASRLGRDTEAFF. Written as DNA, the CDR3 is TGTGCCAGCCGTCTAGGGCGTGACACTGAAGCTTTCTTT.

This clonotype appeared a few times. One end of the junction is discordant with germline, which a read error may explain. The V call is TRBV12-3 or TRBV12-4, the J call TRBJ2-5, with TRBD2 identical over 9 bases. The CDR3 sequence is 17 residues long. The CDR3 DNA reads as TGTGCCAGCACTTTACAGGGGTCCGGGACTAGCTTTCAGACCCAGTACTTC. Translating it yields CASTLQGSGTSFQTQYF.

This clonotype has a handful of counts. This chain joins TRBV20-1 and TRBJ2-5; TRBD2 matches 13 bases. CDR1 and CDR2 from the germline V gene are DFQATT and SNEGSKA (reference sequence). The CDR3 spans 18 residues. Trimming removed 0 bases from V and 4 bases from J; junction bases left unmatched: 11. The CDR3 DNA is TGCAGTGCTAGAGATCCCACTAGCGGGGGGGCATGGGCAGAGACCCAGTACTTC. Residues: CSARDPTSGGAWAETQYF.

This clonotype was seen more than once but under ten times. The chain employs TRBV5-1 and TRBJ1-1; D is unresolved. Germline V gene lookup returns CDR1 SGHRS and CDR2 YFSETQ. V lost 0 bases and J lost 7, with 10 bases in between. The length of the CDR3 is 13 residues. CDR3 bases: TGCGCCAGCAGCTTGGGGCAGGACCTTGAAGCTTTCTTT. Encoded protein: CASSLGQDLEAFF. Variable domain in full (rest from reference TRBV5-1 and TRBJ1-1): KAGVTQTPRYLIKTRGQQVTLSCSPISGHRSVSWYQQTPGQGLQFLFEYFSETQRNKGNFPGRFSGRQFSNSRSEMNVSTLELGDSALYLCASSLGQDLEAFFGQGTRLTVV.